These 4 T cell receptor beta chains came from one sample sequenced in a study of molecular identifiers for immune sequencing clone quantification. TCRdb fed the PCR reads into MiXCR, producing one record per CDR3 protein. The sample records 300,000 to 400,000 distinct CDR3 sequences, about a fifth being singletons. Sequencing input: naive CD8+ T cells from blood, with Jurkat cell RNA spiked in. Documented subset: FACS-sorted CD8+CD4-CCR7+CD45RA+ naive T cells. Every receptor here comes from a human donor in good health. Some libraries in this study had Jurkat cell RNA spiked in.

This clonotype was detected many times. The CDR3 nucleotides are TGTGCCAGCAGCTCCATGGGGGGGAGCCTCTACGAGCAGTACTTC. As protein: CASSSMGGSLYEQYF. The chain joins TRBV7-9 to TRBJ2-7, with 7 nucleotides matching TRBD2. This CDR3 region has 15 residues. V dropped 4 bases and J dropped 3; count of bases not matched to a gene: 9. Germline lookup yields CDR1 SEHNR and CDR2 FQNEAQ (reference sequence).

This clonotype was seen ten or more times. This chain joins TRBV20-1 and TRBJ2-7; 9 bases fit TRBD2. This CDR3 is 12 amino acids long. J was trimmed by 9 bases and V by 3 bases; bases with no gene match: 6. From germline, CDR1 is DFQATT and CDR2 SNEGSKA (reference sequence). CDR3 sequence (DNA): TGCAGTGCTAGGCCTAGCGGGGTGGTGCAGTACTTC. Its translation: CSARPSGVVQYF.

This clonotype was seen many times. The gene calls are TRBV9 and TRBJ2-3, with unresolved D. The CDR3 is made up of 14 amino acids. The germline V gene encodes CDR1 SGDLS and CDR2 YYNGEE. Between the trimmed V and J ends, which lost 0 bases and 6 bases, there was a span of 11 bases. For the CDR3, the DNA is TGTGCCAGCAGCGTAGTGGAGAATCGGGATACGCAGTATTTT. Protein product: CASSVVENRDTQYF. The whole variable domain, filled in from reference TRBV9 and TRBJ2-3, reads DSGVTQTPKHLITATGQRVTLRCSPRSGDLSVYWYQQSLDQGLQFLIQYYNGEERAKGNILERFSAQQFPDLHSELNLSSLELGDSALYFCASSVVENRDTQYFGPGTRLTVL.

Worth noting for this clonotype: It may be a read error: a sequence one base away is much more abundant. The chain couples TRBV28 to TRBJ1-5; D is uncertain. The CDR3 has 16 residues. Trimming shortened V by 6 bases and J by 4 bases, and 19 bases separated the two germline ends. From germline, CDR1 is MDHEN and CDR2 SYDVKM. The CDR3 loop is CASSRPTSDGNQPQHF. The CDR3 region has the DNA TGTGCCAGCAGCCGACCCACCTCGGATGGTAATCAGCCCCAGCATTTT.